This paragraph covers one T cell receptor beta chain sequence. Its antigen remains unknown. One end of the junction does not line up with germline, which may come from a read error. This record comes from a study of cytotoxic CD8 clonotypes in ibrutinib-treated CLL. The CDR3 is 14 residues long. The germline V gene has CDR1 MNHGY and CDR2 SVAAGI. The sequencing depth, 1 in 200,000 to 1 in 1 million T cells, was the target. The method was immunoSEQ multiplex PCR; TCRdb's version includes in-frame clones alone and lacks a portion of them. The sample includes approximately 84,000 clones, around 83% of them seen just once. Study-wide results and limits: Clonality was higher at baseline than in age-matched healthy donors and tracked circulating CD8+ T-cell counts. Sampling of sustained-remission and progressing patients occurred at differing times.

This chain joins TRBV6-9 and TRBJ2-1; a weak D match, TRBD2 (5 bases). Material: PBMCs, obtained before ibrutinib treatment. The receptor comes from a human donor with chronic lymphocytic leukemia. The CDR3 DNA is TGCGCCAGCAGTGAAACGGGATCCTACAATGAGCAGTTCTTC. Its protein product is CASSETGSYNEQFF.